This paragraph covers one T cell receptor (beta chain) sequence. Its specificity is not known. cDNA libraries for TCR beta contained unique molecular identifiers. Input amounts of about 0.85 to 10 million T cells were used. These gave 500,000 or so cDNA molecules, so each molecule approximated one T cell. One entry per CDR3 protein, called by TCRdb with MiXCR from the PCR reads. The sample lists roughly 620,000 distinct CDR3 sequences, 44% occurring once. This entry belongs to a study of post-analysis software for immune sequencing data. Study details: Secondary progressive, relapsing-remitting and progressive-relapsing multiple sclerosis were among the included disease courses. Whole-study findings and limits: Normalized Chao1 diversity in multiple sclerosis patients fell significantly below that of controls. Compared with controls, patients had more of about 5 TRBV segments, including TRBV5-6, TRBV5-1 and TRBV20-1. Analysis by F measure revealed that same-batch samples clustered strongly together.

J was trimmed by 2 bases and V by 6 bases; bases with no gene match: 7. Germline V gives CDR1 SGHTA, CDR2 FQGNSA. The CDR3 is 16 residues long. This chain joins TRBV7-2 and TRBJ2-3, with 11 bases fitting TRBD2. The clonotype comes from a girl between 5 and 17 years old with multiple sclerosis. What was sequenced was blood. The CDR3 reads CASRTGLAVPTDTQYF. In nucleotides, the CDR3 is TGTGCCAGCAGGACGGGACTAGCGGTGCCCACAGATACGCAGTATTTT.